This T cell receptor beta chain was captured in a study of blood T cell repertoires in COVID-19. The overall study: PBMCs, B-cell-depleted T cells, or T cells were the source of the cDNA or gDNA that made up the material.

Enrolled through a virtual design, the participants were between roughly 18 and 95 years of age and came from roughly 22 US areas. Clinical history reported by participants formed the basis on which cohorts were assigned. Trimming at V came to 5 bases and at J to 9 bases, leaving 9 bases not matched to a gene. The length of the CDR3 is 14 residues. Germline lookup yields CDR1 SGHAT and CDR2 FQNNGV. In the source study's methods: The authors estimated nucleated cell counts from reference gene primer amplification. TCRdb keeps only in-frame clones here, not all; method: immunoSEQ multiplex PCR. D and trimming come from the DNA, and the V and J calls and clone size come from that table. The sample carries a few hundred thousand clones, approximately 90% recorded once.

The receptor's source is a man aged 25 to 40 who had recovered from COVID-19. The chain couples TRBV11-2 to TRBJ2-1; 8 bases are a match to TRBD2. Sequencing used PBMCs or T cells enriched from blood (not recorded which). The CDR3 protein is CASSAGTRFGEQFF. Written as DNA, the CDR3 is TGTGCCAGCAGCGCGGGGACTAGATTCGGTGAGCAGTTCTTC. Drawing the rest from reference TRBV11-2 and TRBJ2-1, the complete variable domain is EAGVAQSPRYKIIEKRQSVAFWCNPISGHATLYWYQQILGQGPKLLIQFQNNGVVDDSQLPKDRFSAERLKGVDSTLKIQPAKLEDSAVYLCASSAGTRFGEQFFGPGTRLTVL.